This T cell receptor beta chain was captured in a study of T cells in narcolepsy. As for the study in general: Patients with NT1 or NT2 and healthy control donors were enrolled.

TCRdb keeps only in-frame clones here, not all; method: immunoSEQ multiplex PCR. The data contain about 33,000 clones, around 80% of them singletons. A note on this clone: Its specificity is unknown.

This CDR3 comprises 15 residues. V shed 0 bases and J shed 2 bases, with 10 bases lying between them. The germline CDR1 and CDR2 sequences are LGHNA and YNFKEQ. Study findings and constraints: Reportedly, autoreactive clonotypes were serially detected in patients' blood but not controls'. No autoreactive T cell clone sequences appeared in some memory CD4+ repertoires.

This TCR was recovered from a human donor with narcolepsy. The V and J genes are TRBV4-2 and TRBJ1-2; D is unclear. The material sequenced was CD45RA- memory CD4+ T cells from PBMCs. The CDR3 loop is CASSQDANRNYGYTF. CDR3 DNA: TGTGCCAGCAGCCAAGATGCGAACAGAAACTATGGCTACACCTTC.